The 24 T cell receptor beta chains reported below all come from one sample, sequenced in a study of cytomegalovirus exposure and HLA in healthy donors. The protocol was immunoSEQ multiplex PCR, while the TCRdb copy is restricted to in-frame clones and leaves out a portion. The table lists around 120,000 clones, 88% of them singletons. Material: PBMCs. These receptors all come from a man aged 18-30 years in good health and CMV-seronegative.

This sequence joins TRBV6-5 and TRBJ1-1, with D possibly matching TRBD1 (5 bases). The CDR3 runs 12 residues. The germline gives CDR1 MNHEY, CDR2 SVGAGI. Trimming took 2 bases from V and 7 from J, leaving 8 bases between them. The CDR3 DNA follows: TGTGCCAGCAGTTACGTAGACAGTGAAGCTTTCTTT. It is translated as CASSYVDSEAFF.

The chain joins TRBV5-1 to TRBJ2-5; TRBD1 might be the D (5 bases). The CDR3 is 14 residues long. Germline V CDR1 and CDR2: SGHRS, YFSETQ. V lost 4 bases and J lost 1, with 11 bases in between. DNA of the CDR3: TGCGCCAGCAGCACTTGGGGCATCCAAGAGACCCAGTACTTC. Translation gives CASSTWGIQETQYF.

This rearrangement joins TRBV5-4 to TRBJ1-6; D remains unclear. Germline CDR1 and CDR2: SGHNT and YYREEE (reference sequence). The CDR3 has 15 residues. The ends were cut back, 0 bases at V and 7 bases at J, with 11 bases in the middle. The DNA for the CDR3 is TGTGCCAGCAGCTTGGTTGGGAGACTAAATTCACCCCTCCACTTT. Translating gives CASSLVGRLNSPLHF.

Written as DNA, the CDR3 is TGTGCCAGCTCGCTCGGTAGACAGGGGAATTCACCCCTCCACTTT. It specifies CASSLGRQGNSPLHF. This chain uses TRBV18 with TRBJ1-6; 8 nucleotides match TRBD1. The V gene end was trimmed by 6 bases and the J gene end by 7 bases; junction bases not matched to a gene: 8. This CDR3 region has 15 residues. Germline-derived CDR1 and CDR2 are KGHSH and LQKENI.

This clone has more than one count but fewer than ten. V and J are TRBV7-9 and TRBJ1-4, with D unresolved. The V end was cut by 5 bases, the J end by 5 bases, with 15 bases between. CDR3 length: 15 residues. Looked up from germline, CDR1 is SEHNR and CDR2 is FQNEAQ (reference sequence). The CDR3 sequence: CASSRPRTGNEKLFF. The DNA of the CDR3 is TGTGCCAGCAGCCGTCCTCGGACGGGGAATGAAAAACTGTTTTTT.

This clone appeared a single time. This rearrangement joins TRBV7-2 to TRBJ1-5, with TRBD1 identical over 9 bases. Germline assignment: CDR1 SGHTA and CDR2 FQGNSA. V dropped 3 bases and J dropped 5; count of bases not matched to a gene: 5. This CDR3 has 15 residues. The CDR3 region has the DNA TGTGCCAGCAGCTTGGACAGGGGTACGTATCAGCCCCAGCATTTT. Amino acid sequence: CASSLDRGTYQPQHF.

The J gene is TRBJ2-1, the V gene TRBV6-5; D possibly corresponds to TRBD2 (6 bases). Germline CDR1 is MNHEY and CDR2 is SVGAGI. The CDR3 extends over 14 amino acids. V was shortened by 7 bases and J by 5 bases, with 15 bases between the two germline ends. The CDR3 is CASIPDGGNNEQFF. The CDR3 DNA is TGTGCCAGCATACCGGACGGGGGAAACAATGAGCAGTTCTTC.

The CDR3 reads CASSIGLAGVETQYF. CDR3 sequence (DNA): TGTGCCAGTAGTATCGGCCTAGCGGGAGTCGAGACCCAGTACTTC. The J gene is TRBJ2-5, the V gene TRBV19; 10 nucleotides match TRBD2. The CDR3 contains 15 residues. The germline V gene encodes CDR1 LNHDA and CDR2 SQIVND (reference sequence). Trimming removed 3 bases from V and 5 bases from J; junction bases left unmatched: 6.

This clone was seen a few times. The CDR3 here is CASSLGTGVYEQYF. The CDR3 region has the DNA TGTGCCAGCAGTTTAGGGACAGGGGTCTACGAGCAGTACTTC. This chain joins TRBV27 and TRBJ2-7; 10 bases agree with TRBD1. CDR3 length: 14 amino acids. Germline V lookup: CDR1 MNHEY, CDR2 SMNVEV (reference sequence). The ends lost 2 bases at V and 3 bases at J; junction bases unmatched: 1.

The chain recombines TRBV13 with TRBJ1-4; 7 positions match TRBD1. The germline gives CDR1 PRHDT, CDR2 FYEKMQ (reference sequence). J lost 4 bases, V lost 5 bases, and 4 bases had no gene match. The CDR3 runs to 14 residues. Here the CDR3 reads CASSERGLNEKLFF. In nucleotides, the CDR3 is TGTGCCAGCAGCGAGAGGGGGCTTAATGAAAAACTGTTTTTT.

The chain combines TRBV7-2 with TRBJ2-5; D may be TRBD2 (7 bases). The CDR3 is 16 amino acids. V was cut by 5 bases and J by 2 bases, with 18 bases left in between. Germline V gene sequence: CDR1 SGHTA, CDR2 FQGNSA. The CDR3: CASSPPGRGPQETQYF. The CDR3 DNA is TGTGCCAGCAGCCCCCCCGGGCGGGGGCCACAAGAGACCCAGTACTTC.

This chain links TRBV19 with TRBJ1-4; 9 bases match TRBD1. CDR1 and CDR2 from the germline V gene are LNHDA and SQIVND (reference sequence). The CDR3 runs 14 residues. V shed 6 bases and J 8 bases; nucleotides not matched to a gene: 7. In DNA, the CDR3 is TGTGCCAGTAGGCCCGGGACAGGGTACGAAAAACTGTTTTTT. As protein: CASRPGTGYEKLFF.

The genes are TRBV5-1 and TRBJ2-5; TRBD1 aligns across 8 bases. CDR3 length: 17 amino acids. The V and J ends lost 4 bases and 2 bases, in that order; junction bases with no gene match: 13. CDR1 is SGHRS, CDR2 YFSETQ, per germline. CDR3 sequence reads: CASSRGQGGFVQETQYF. CDR3 bases: TGCGCCAGCAGCAGAGGACAGGGAGGTTTTGTTCAAGAGACCCAGTACTTC.

The gene calls are TRBV30 and TRBJ2-1; 8 bases match TRBD1. With 0 bases clipped from V and 8 bases from J, the junction kept 3 bases outside the gene matches. CDR3 size: 13 residues. The germline V gene has CDR1 GTSNPN and CDR2 SVGIG (reference sequence). The CDR3 DNA reads as TGTGCCTGGAGTGTCAGGGGGCTTTATGAGCAGTTCTTC. Its translation is CAWSVRGLYEQFF.

Here the CDR3 reads CASSQGQGVDTGELFF. The CDR3 DNA is TGTGCCAGCAGCCAGGGACAGGGTGTCGACACCGGGGAGCTGTTTTTT. The V call is TRBV11-3, the J call TRBJ2-2, with 9 nucleotides matching TRBD1. Germline V gene data show CDR1 as SGHNT and CDR2 as YENEEA. Trimming at V came to 5 bases and at J to 3 bases, leaving 7 bases not matched to a gene. The CDR3 contains 16 residues.

The chain has TRBV7-6 and TRBJ2-3; TRBD2 matches at 7 bases. Trimming cost V 2 bases and J 3 bases; bases outside gene matches: 8. Germline V CDR1 and CDR2: SGHVS, FNYEAQ. The CDR3 loop spans 16 amino acids. CDR3 protein: CASSLSPGRVTDTQYF. CDR3 DNA sequence: TGTGCCAGCAGCTTATCCCCAGGGAGGGTGACAGATACGCAGTATTTT.

Here the CDR3 DNA reads TGTGCCAGCAGCTTAATGCCCAGGTCAGAGACCCAGTACTTC. Its translation: CASSLMPRSETQYF. This chain joins TRBV7-2 and TRBJ2-5, with unresolved D. Germline CDR1 SGHTA, CDR2 FQGNSA. This CDR3 region has 14 residues. The V end lost 2 bases, the J end lost 4 bases, and 11 bases lay between the germline ends.

The chain combines TRBV27 with TRBJ1-2, with D hard to call. V was cut by 4 bases and J by 6 bases, with 18 bases left in between. This CDR3 contains 15 residues. The germline gives CDR1 MNHEY, CDR2 SMNVEV (reference sequence). The CDR3 spells CASSSFLAGLDGYTF. CDR3 bases: TGTGCCAGCAGTTCCTTCCTTGCGGGCTTGGATGGCTACACCTTC.

This chain connects TRBV7-6 to TRBJ2-7, with 9 bases that match TRBD2. The germline V gene has CDR1 SGHVS and CDR2 FNYEAQ. With V trimmed by 1 base and J by 7 bases, 11 bases remained unmatched. The CDR3 loop spans 16 amino acids. CDR3 in amino acids: CASSLVSAGGPSEQYF. In DNA form, the CDR3 reads TGTGCCAGCAGCTTAGTTTCGGCGGGAGGGCCGAGTGAGCAGTACTTC.

The chain couples TRBV14 to TRBJ2-1, with 10 positions matching TRBD2. The CDR3 runs to 16 residues. The trim removed 4 bases at V and 5 bases at J, leaving 8 bases unmatched. In germline, CDR1 is SGHDN, CDR2 FVKESK. The CDR3 protein is CASSRITSGANNEQFF. In DNA form, the CDR3 reads TGTGCCAGCAGCCGCATCACTAGCGGGGCTAACAATGAGCAGTTCTTC.

The gene calls are TRBV20-1 and TRBJ1-1; D is unresolved. V was cut by 3 bases and J by 5 bases, with 7 bases left in between. This CDR3 has 11 residues. From germline, CDR1 is DFQATT and CDR2 SNEGSKA (reference sequence). The CDR3 protein is CSARGRTEAFF. The DNA for the CDR3 is TGCAGTGCTAGGGGGAGGACTGAAGCTTTCTTT.

The chain is built from TRBV28 and TRBJ1-2; D is undetermined. V was cut by 6 bases and J by 2 bases, with 10 bases left in between. Per the germline V gene, CDR1 is MDHEN and CDR2 is SYDVKM. The CDR3 is 13 amino acids. The CDR3 reads CASRPTANYGYTF. As DNA, the CDR3 is TGTGCCAGCAGACCTACAGCAAACTATGGCTACACCTTC.

The rearrangement uses TRBV5-1 and TRBJ2-1; 10 bases align to TRBD2. CDR1 SGHRS and CDR2 YFSETQ come from the germline V gene. V dropped 0 bases and J dropped 0; count of bases not matched to a gene: 0. CDR3 size: 16 residues. The CDR3 sequence is CASSLASGSSYNEQFF. The CDR3 DNA sequence: TGCGCCAGCAGCTTGGCTAGCGGGAGCTCCTACAATGAGCAGTTCTTC.

The chain has TRBV28 and TRBJ1-1; D perhaps matches TRBD1 (6 bases). CDR3 length: 14 residues. Germline values: CDR1 MDHEN, CDR2 SYDVKM. The germline V and J ends were trimmed by 3 bases and 1 base, with 9 bases remaining between them. The CDR3 DNA follows: TGTGCCAGCAGTTTGGGACAAGCGAACACTGAAGCTTTCTTT. It yields the protein CASSLGQANTEAFF.